This TCR beta chain was obtained from a study of control samples from healthy donors and cancer patients (dated by TCRdb to the early 2020s). The library came from the immunoSEQ multiplex PCR assay. Entries here come from immuneACCESS through TCRdb and include only in-frame sequences with V and J called. Some clones fail to appear in such tables; in the studies checked, an unresolved V gene covers under half of the shortfall, and the cause of the remainder is unknown. For this sample there are some 70,000 clones; more than 80% appear just once. The ten largest make up roughly 3.1% of the sample. Inclusive of the bounding cysteine and phenylalanine, the CDR3 is 15 residues long. Only the CDR3 part of the read is kept: 45 bases, read in frame from the first base. Relative to germline, V is missing 4 bases and J is missing 2 bases, with 8 bases of the junction outside any gene match. The germline V gene provides CDR1 SGDLS and CDR2 YYNGEE.

About this clone itself: The antigen this receptor binds is unknown. The input lacks base qualities; no much larger clone sits a single base away.

The sequence was obtained from a woman in her forties or fifties with lung cancer. Sequencing was done on a sample of PBMCs. The chain uses TRBV9 and TRBJ1-2; TRBD1 fits 7 bases in the junction. The CDR3 here reads CASSPRDSRNYGYTF. The nucleotide sequence reads TGTGCCAGCAGCCCCCGGGACAGCAGAAACTATGGCTACACCTTC.